This TCR beta chain originates from a study of blood T cell repertoires in COVID-19 (TCRdb year 2020). Context from the whole study: Collaborator samples came from the United States, Italy and Spain and covered acute and convalescent phases of COVID-19. The samples were drawn from the first 160 participants of the ongoing ImmuneRACE study and from under 1,500 subjects provided by 6 global collaborators. Where available, HLA class I and class II types were taken from metadata supplied by the sample provider and were not determined by assay-based typing. A freely available public database, intended as a resource for researchers studying the immune response to SARS-CoV-2, is where the repertoires were released. Deeply sampled blood TCRbeta repertoires from subjects exposed to, actively infected with, or recovered from COVID-19 were included in the dataset. The sample metadata nearly always contained a de-identified subject ID, COVID-19 status, age in years and sex. The prospective study material was composed of cDNA or gDNA derived from T cells, B-cell-depleted T cells, or PBMCs.

For this clone: Its antigen has not been determined. No qualities accompany the bases; no much larger clone lies one base away.

Points the paper makes about the study in general: Clinical and demographic metadata were provided uncurated, with the amount varying by source and participant.

The immunoSEQ Assay, a bias-controlled multiplex PCR, was used to amplify TCRbeta CDR3 regions from genomic DNA. The authors' pipeline ran thus. Nucleated cell counts per sample were estimated from amplification of reference gene primers within the assay. To quantify the absolute abundance of each unique TCRbeta CDR3 rearrangement, sequence reads were collapsed and filtered. For each sample, productive Simpson clonality was calculated as the square root of Simpson's diversity index over productive rearrangements. Sourced from immuneACCESS, this table was stored by TCRdb with only in-frame sequences that have V and J called. A share of the clones is absent; for the studies checked, an unresolved V gene accounts for under half, and the remainder has no known explanation. From that table come the V and J calls and clone size; the DNA was used to work out D and trimming. This sample gives 100,000 to 150,000 clones in total; about 83% of them show up just once. About 5% of the sample goes to the ten largest clones.

Trimmed from V: 8 bases; trimmed from J: 2 bases; junction bases lacking a gene match: 7. From its cysteine to its phenylalanine, the CDR3 spans 14 amino acids. Only CDR3 DNA is held: 42 bases, read in frame from base 1. As encoded in the germline V gene, CDR1 is SNHLY while CDR2 is FYNNEI. Each collaborating institution followed its own protocols to collect whole blood in K2EDTA tubes. For TCRbeta analysis, collaborators shipped samples as frozen whole blood, isolated PBMCs, or DNA extracted from either of those sample types. The V gene is TRBV2 and the J gene is TRBJ2-3; TRBD2 lines up with 7 middle nucleotides. Sample: peripheral blood. This clonotype was sampled from a human donor in a cohort sampled during active COVID-19. CDR3 region: CASLSGPHTDTQYF. The DNA sequence is given as TGTGCCAGCCTTAGCGGGCCACACACAGATACGCAGTATTTT.